Listed here are 5 T cell receptor beta chains from one sample, sequenced in a study of neoadjuvant anti-PD-1 for oral cavity cancer. Sequencing was performed with immunoSEQ multiplex PCR; in TCRdb, only in-frame clones are kept and a portion is missing. The table has about 14,000 clones, roughly 82% seen once. This sample's time point: after neoadjuvant nivolumab, at surgical resection. The specimen comprised PBMCs, sampled after nivolumab (anti-PD-1) treatment. These receptors originate from a person aged 40 to 85 with oral cavity squamous cell carcinoma.

This clone was seen a single time. CDR3 loop: CASSSTSIHQETQYF. The CDR3 DNA sequence: TGCGCCAGCAGCAGTACTAGCATTCACCAAGAGACCCAGTACTTC. J is TRBJ2-5 and V is TRBV5-1; D is perhaps TRBD2 (6 bases). Trimming cost V 4 bases and J 0 bases, with 13 bases left between them. CDR3 length: 15 residues. Germline CDR1 reads SGHRS; CDR2 reads YFSETQ.

J is TRBJ1-5 and V is TRBV19; D not certain. The CDR3 is made up of 17 amino acids. The germline V gene encodes CDR1 LNHDA and CDR2 SQIVND (reference sequence). V lost 0 bases and J lost 0, with 12 bases in between. The CDR3 spells CASSIDGDEPSNQPQHF. DNA of the CDR3: TGTGCCAGTAGTATAGATGGGGATGAGCCTAGCAATCAGCCCCAGCATTTT.

This clone was counted only a few times. In DNA, the CDR3 is TGTGCCATCAGTGATTTGGCCGGCCTATGGGGCGCAGGAATTCACACCGGGGAGCTGTTTTTT. It specifies CAISDLAGLWGAGIHTGELFF. The chain has TRBV10-3 and TRBJ2-2; tentative D call: TRBD1 (5 bases). The CDR3 runs to 21 residues. The V gene lost 3 bases and the J gene lost 3 bases, with 29 bases spanning the gap. CDR1 is ENHRY and CDR2 is SYGVKD in the germline V gene.

The chain uses TRBV29-1 and TRBJ2-3, with 9 positions matching TRBD1. The trim removed 7 bases at V and 5 bases at J, leaving 4 bases unmatched. This CDR3 comprises 12 residues. Germline CDR1 SQVTM, CDR2 ANQGSEA. The CDR3 bases are TGCAGCGCCGGGACAGGGAGAGATACGCAGTATTTT. As protein: CSAGTGRDTQYF.

V is TRBV7-3 and J is TRBJ2-1, with TRBD2 matching 8 bases. The CDR3 is 15 residues long. V was clipped by 5 bases and J by 8 bases; unmatched bases: 11. Germline CDR1 reads SGHTA; CDR2 reads FQGTGA. The CDR3 loop reads CASSGQLAGLDEQFF. CDR3 coding DNA: TGTGCCAGCAGCGGCCAGCTAGCGGGTCTCGATGAGCAGTTCTTC. Full variable domain (remainder filled in from reference TRBV7-3 and TRBJ2-1): GAGVSQTPSNKVTEKGKYVELRCDPISGHTALYWYRQSLGQGPEFLIYFQGTGAADDSGLPNDRFFAVRPEGSVSTLKIQRTERGDSAVYLCASSGQLAGLDEQFFGPGTRLTVL.